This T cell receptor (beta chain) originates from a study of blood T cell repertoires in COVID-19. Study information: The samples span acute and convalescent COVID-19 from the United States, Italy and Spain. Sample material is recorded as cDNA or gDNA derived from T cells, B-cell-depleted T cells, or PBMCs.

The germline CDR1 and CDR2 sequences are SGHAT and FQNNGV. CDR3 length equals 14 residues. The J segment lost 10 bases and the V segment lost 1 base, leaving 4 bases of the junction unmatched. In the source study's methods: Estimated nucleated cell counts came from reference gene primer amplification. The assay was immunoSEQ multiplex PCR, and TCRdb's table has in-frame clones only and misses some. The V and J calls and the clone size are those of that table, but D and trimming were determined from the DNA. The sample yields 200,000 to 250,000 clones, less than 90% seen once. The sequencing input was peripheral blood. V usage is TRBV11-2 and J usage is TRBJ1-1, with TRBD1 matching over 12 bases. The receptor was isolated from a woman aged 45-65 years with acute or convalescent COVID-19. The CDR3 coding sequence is TGTGCCAGCAGCTTAGTTGGGGGACAGGGGGCAGCTTTCTTT. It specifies CASSLVGGQGAAFF.